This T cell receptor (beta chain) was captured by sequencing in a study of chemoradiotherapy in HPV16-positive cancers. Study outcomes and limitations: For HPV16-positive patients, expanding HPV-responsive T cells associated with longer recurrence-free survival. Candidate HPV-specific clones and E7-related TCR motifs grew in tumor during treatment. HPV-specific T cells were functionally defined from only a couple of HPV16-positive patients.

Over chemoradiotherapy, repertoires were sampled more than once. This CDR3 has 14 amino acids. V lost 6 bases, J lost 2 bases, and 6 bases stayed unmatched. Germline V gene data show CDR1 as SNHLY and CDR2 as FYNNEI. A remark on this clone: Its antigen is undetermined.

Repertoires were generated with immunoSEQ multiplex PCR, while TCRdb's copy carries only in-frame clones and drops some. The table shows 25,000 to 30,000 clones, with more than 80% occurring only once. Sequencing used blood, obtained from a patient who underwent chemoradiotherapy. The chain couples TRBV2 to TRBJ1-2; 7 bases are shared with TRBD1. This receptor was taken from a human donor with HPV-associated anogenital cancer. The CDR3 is CASRFQGDNYGYTF. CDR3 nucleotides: TGTGCCAGCAGGTTTCAGGGGGACAACTATGGCTACACCTTC.